The clone carrying this TCR beta chain was counted a few times. Authors' analysis steps: Estimation of nucleated cell counts relied on the amplification of reference gene primers. Clones were sequenced by immunoSEQ multiplex PCR, and TCRdb holds only the in-frame ones, with some missing. Clone size and V and J calls were adopted from that table, with D and trimming inferred from the DNA. This table holds approximately 38,000 clones, 70% to 85% found once. This sample stems from a study of blood T cell repertoires in COVID-19. Study-level background: Material from acute and convalescent COVID-19 was sourced from the United States, Italy and Spain. The cDNA or gDNA used as material had been derived from T cells, B-cell-depleted T cells, or PBMCs.

Germline V gene lookup returns CDR1 MNHEY and CDR2 SMNVEV (reference sequence). The CDR3 sequence is 15 residues long. V lost 4 bases and J lost 4; bases outside the gene matches: 7. The sequence was collected from a human donor with acute or convalescent COVID-19. The donor label of this sample is uncertain. The sequencing input was peripheral blood. The rearrangement uses TRBV27 and TRBJ1-5; 7 nucleotides agree with TRBD1. The CDR3: CASSSVDRDNQPQHF. In DNA form, the CDR3 reads TGTGCCAGCAGTTCCGTAGACAGGGATAATCAGCCCCAGCATTTT.